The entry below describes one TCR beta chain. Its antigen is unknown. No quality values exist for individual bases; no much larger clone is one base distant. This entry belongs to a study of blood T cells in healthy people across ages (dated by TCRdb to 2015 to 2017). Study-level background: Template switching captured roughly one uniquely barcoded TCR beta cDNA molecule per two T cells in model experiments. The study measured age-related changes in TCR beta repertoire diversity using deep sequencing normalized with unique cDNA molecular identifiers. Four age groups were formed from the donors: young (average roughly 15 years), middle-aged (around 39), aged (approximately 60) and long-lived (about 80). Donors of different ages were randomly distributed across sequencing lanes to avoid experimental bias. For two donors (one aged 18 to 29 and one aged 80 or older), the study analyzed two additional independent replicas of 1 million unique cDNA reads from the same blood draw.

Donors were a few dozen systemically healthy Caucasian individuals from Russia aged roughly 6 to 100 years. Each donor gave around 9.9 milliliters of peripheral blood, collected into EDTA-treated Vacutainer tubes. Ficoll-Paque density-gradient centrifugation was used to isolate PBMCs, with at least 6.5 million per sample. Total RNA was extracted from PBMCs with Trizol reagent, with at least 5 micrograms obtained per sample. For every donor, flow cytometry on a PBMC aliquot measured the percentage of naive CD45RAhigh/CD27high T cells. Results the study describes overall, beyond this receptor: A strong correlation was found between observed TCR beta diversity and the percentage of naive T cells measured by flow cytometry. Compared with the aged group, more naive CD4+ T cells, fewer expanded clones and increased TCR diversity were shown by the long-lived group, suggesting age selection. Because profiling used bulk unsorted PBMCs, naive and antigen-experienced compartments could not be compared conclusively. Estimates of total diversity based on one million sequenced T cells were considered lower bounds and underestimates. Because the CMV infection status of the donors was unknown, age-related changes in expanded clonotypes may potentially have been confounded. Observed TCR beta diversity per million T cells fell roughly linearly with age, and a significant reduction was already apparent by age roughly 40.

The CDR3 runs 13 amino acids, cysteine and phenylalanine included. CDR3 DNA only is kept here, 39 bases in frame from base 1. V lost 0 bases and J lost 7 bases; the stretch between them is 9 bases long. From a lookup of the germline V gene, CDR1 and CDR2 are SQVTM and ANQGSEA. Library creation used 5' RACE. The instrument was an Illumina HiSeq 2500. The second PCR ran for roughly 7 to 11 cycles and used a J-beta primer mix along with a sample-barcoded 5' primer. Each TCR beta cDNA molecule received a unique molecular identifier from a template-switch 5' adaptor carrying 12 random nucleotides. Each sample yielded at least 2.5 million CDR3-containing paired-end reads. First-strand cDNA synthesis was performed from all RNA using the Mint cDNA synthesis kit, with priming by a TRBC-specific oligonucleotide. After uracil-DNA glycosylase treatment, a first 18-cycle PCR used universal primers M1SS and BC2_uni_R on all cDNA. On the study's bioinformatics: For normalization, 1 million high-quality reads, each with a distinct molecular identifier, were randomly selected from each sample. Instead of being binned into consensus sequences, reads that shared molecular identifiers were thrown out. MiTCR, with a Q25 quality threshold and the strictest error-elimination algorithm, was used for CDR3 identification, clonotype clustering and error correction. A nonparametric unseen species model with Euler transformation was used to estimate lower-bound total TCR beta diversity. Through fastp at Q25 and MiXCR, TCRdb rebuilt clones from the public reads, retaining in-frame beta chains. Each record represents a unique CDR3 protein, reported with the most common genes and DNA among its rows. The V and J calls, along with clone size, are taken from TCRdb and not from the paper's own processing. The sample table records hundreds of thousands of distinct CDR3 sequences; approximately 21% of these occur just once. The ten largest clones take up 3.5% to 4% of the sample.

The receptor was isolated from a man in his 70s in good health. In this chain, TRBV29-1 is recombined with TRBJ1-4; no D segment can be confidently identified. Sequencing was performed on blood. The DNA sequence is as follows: TGCAGCGTTGAAGAGGGCGGGCGTGAAAAACTGTTTTTT. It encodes CSVEEGGREKLFF.